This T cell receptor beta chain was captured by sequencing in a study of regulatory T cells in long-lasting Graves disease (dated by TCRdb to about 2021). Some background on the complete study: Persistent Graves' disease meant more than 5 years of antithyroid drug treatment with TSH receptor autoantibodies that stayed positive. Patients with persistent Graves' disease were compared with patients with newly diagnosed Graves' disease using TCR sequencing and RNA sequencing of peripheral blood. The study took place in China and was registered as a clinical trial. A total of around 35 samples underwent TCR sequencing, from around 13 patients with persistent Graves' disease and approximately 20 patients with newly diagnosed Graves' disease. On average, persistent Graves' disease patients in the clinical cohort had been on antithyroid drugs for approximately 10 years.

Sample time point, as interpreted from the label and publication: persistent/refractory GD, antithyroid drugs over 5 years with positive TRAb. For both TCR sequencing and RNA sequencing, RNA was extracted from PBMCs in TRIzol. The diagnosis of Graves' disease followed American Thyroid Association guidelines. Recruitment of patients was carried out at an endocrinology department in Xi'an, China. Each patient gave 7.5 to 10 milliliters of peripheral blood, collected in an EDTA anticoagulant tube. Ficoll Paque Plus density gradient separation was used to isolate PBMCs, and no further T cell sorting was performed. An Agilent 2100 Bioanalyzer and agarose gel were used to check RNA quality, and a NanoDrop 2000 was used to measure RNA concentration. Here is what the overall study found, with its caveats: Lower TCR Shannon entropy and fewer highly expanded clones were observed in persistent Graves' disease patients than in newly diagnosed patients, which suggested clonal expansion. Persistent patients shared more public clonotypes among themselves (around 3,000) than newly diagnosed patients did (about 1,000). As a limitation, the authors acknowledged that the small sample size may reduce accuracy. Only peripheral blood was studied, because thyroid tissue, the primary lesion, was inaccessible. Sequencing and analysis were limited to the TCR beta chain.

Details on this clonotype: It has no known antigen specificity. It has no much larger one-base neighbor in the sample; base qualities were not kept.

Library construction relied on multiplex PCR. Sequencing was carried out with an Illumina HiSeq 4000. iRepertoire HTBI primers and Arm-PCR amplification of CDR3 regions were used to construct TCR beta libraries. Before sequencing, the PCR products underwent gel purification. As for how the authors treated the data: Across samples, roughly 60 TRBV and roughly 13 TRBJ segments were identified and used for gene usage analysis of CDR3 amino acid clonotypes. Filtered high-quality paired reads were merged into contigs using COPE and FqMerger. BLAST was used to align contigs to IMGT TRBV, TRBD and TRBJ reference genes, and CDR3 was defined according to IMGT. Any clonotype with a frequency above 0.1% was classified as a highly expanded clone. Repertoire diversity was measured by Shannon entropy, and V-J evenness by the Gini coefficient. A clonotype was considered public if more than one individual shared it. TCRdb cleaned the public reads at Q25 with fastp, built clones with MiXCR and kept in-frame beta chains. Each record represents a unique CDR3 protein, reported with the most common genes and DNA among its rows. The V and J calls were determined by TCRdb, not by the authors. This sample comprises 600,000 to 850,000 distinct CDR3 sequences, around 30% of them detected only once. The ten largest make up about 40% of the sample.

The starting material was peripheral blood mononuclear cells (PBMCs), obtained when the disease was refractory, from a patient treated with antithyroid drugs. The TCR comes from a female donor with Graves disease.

The nucleotides read TGTGCCAGCAGTTCGAGGGGGAGTTTGAACACTGAAGCTTTCTTT. Its translation reads: CASSSRGSLNTEAFF. The chain couples TRBV6-2 or TRBV6-3 to TRBJ1-1, with a tentative D gene TRBD1 over 6 matching bases. Between the V and J ends, shortened by 4 bases and 0 bases respectively, the junction contains 12 bases. From the cysteine through the phenylalanine, the CDR3 covers 15 amino acids. The entry retains the CDR3 DNA only, 45 bases that are in frame from base 1. The germline V gene supplies CDR1 MNHEY and CDR2 SVGEGT.